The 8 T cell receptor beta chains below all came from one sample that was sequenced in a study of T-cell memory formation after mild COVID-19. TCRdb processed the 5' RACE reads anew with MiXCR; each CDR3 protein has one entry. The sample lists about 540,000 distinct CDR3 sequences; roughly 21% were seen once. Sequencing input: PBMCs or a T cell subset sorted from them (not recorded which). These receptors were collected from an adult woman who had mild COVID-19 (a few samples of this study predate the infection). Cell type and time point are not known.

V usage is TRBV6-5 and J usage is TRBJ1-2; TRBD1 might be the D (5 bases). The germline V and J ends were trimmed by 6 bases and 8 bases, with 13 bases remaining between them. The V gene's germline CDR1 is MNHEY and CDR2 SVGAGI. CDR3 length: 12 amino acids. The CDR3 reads CASRGTGKGYTF. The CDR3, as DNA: TGTGCCAGCAGAGGGACGGGAAAAGGCTACACCTTC.

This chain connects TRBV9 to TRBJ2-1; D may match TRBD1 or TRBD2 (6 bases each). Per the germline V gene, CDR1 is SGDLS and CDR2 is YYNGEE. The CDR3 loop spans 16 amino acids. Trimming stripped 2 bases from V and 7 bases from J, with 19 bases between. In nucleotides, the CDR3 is TGTGCCAGCAGCGTGTTGGTGGGGGGCCCCGCGAATGAGCAGTTCTTC. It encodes CASSVLVGGPANEQFF.

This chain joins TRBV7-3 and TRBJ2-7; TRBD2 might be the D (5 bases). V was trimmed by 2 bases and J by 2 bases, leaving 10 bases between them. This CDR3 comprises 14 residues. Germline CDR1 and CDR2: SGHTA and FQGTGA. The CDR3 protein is CASSLSGKTYEQYF. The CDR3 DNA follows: TGTGCCAGCAGCTTATCCGGGAAAACCTACGAGCAGTACTTC.

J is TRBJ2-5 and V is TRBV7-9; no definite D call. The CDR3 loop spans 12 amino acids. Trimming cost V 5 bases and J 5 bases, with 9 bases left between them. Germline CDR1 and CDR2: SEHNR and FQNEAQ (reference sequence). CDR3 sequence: CASSPTAETQYF. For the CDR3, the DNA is TGTGCCAGCAGCCCTACGGCTGAGACCCAGTACTTC.

The CDR3 spells CASSLFDRPFDEQYF. The CDR3 DNA is TGTGCCAGCAGCTTGTTCGACAGGCCATTTGACGAGCAGTACTTC. The genes are TRBV5-6 and TRBJ2-7; tentative D call: TRBD1 (6 bases). The CDR3 loop spans 15 amino acids. Trimming removed 1 base from V and 5 bases from J, with 16 bases in between. Germline V lookup: CDR1 SGHDT, CDR2 YYEEEE.

CDR3 nucleotide sequence: TGTGCCAGCAGTGCCACGGGGGGCAGTCAGCCCCAGCATTTT. This translates into CASSATGGSQPQHF. The chain couples TRBV6-5 to TRBJ1-5; tentatively, D is TRBD1 (6 bases). Germline lookup yields CDR1 MNHEY and CDR2 SVGAGI. Trimming cost V 5 bases and J 6 bases, with 14 bases left between them. This CDR3 comprises 14 residues.

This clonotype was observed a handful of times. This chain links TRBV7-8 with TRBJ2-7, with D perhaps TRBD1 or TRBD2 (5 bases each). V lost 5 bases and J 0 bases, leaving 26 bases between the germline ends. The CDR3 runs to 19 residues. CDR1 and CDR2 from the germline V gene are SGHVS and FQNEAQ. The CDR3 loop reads CASSAQAGTWVRSSYEQYF. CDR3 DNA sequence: TGTGCCAGCAGCGCACAGGCCGGGACGTGGGTCCGAAGCTCCTACGAGCAGTACTTC.

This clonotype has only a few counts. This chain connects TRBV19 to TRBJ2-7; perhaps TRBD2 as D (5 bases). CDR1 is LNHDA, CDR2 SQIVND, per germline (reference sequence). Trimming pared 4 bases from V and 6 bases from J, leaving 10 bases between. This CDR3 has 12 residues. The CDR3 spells CASSTTTGEQYF. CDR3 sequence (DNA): TGTGCCAGTAGTACGACTACGGGCGAGCAGTACTTC. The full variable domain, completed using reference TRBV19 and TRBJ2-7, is DGGITQSPKYLFRKEGQNVTLSCEQNLNHDAMYWYRQDPGQGLRLIYYSQIVNDFQKGDIAEGYSVSREKKESFPLTVTSAQKNPTAFYLCASSTTTGEQYFGPGTRLTVT.